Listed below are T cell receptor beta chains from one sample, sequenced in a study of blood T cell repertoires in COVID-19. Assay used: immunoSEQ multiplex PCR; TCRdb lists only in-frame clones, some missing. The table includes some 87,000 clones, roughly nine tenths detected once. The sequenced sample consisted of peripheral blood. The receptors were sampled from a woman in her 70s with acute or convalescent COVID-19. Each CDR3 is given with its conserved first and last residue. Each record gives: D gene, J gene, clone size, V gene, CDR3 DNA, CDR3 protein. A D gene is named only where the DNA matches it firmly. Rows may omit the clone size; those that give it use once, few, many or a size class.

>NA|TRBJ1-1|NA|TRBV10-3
TGTGCCATCAGGGACAGACGGGATTCGTACACTGAAGCTTTCTTT
CAIRDRRDSYTEAFF
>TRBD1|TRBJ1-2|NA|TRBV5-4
TGTGCCAGCAGCCCGACAGGGTTTAATGGGGGCTACACCTTC
CASSPTGFNGGYTF
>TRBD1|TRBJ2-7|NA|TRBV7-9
TGTGCCAGCAGCCTACCCGGACAGGGTGGAGAGCAGTACTTC
CASSLPGQGGEQYF
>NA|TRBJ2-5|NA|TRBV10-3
TGTGCCATCAGTGAAAGCGCGGGGAAAGAGACCCAGTACTTC
CAISESAGKETQYF
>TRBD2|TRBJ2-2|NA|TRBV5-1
TGCGCCAGCAGCCTGGGGACTAGAGGGAACACCGGGGAGCTGTTTTTT
CASSLGTRGNTGELFF
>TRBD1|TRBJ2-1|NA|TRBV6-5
TGTGCCAGCGGAAGACAGGGGGCGGTTTACAATGAGCAGTTCTTC
CASGRQGAVYNEQFF
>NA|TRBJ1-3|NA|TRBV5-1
TGCGCCAGCAGCTTGGGACTGCTCAACACCATATATTTT
CASSLGLLNTIYF
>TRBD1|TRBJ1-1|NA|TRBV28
TGTGCCAGCAACAGGGGTATATCCTCGAACACTGAAGCTTTCTTT
CASNRGISSNTEAFF
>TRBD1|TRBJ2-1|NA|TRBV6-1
TGTGCCAGCAGTGAATACAGGGGAGAGGTTTACAATGAGCAGTTCTTC
CASSEYRGEVYNEQFF
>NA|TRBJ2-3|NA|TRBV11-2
TGTGCCAGCAGCTTTTCCGGTACAGATACGCAGTATTTT
CASSFSGTDTQYF
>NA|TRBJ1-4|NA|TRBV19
TGTGCCAGTAGTCTAGGACTGAATGAAAAACTGTTTTTT
CASSLGLNEKLFF
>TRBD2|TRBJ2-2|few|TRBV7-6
TGTGCCAGCAGCTTCGGGACTAGCGGCACCGGGGAGCTGTTTTTT
CASSFGTSGTGELFF
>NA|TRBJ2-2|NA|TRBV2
TGTGCCAGCAGTATTGTAGTGAACACCGGGGAGCTGTTTTTT
CASSIVVNTGELFF
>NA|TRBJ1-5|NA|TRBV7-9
TGTGCCAGCAGAACCCCGGGTTGCGGCAATCAGCCCCAGCATTTT
CASRTPGCGNQPQHF
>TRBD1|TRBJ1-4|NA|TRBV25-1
TGTGCCAGCAGTGCGACAGGGAGAGAAAAACTGTTTTTT
CASSATGREKLFF
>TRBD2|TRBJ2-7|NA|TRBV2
TGTGCCAGCAGTCCTAGCGGACCATTCGGAAAGCAGTACTTC
CASSPSGPFGKQYF
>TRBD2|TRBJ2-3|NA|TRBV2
TGTGCCAGCAGTATTGGTAGCGGGAGCACAGATACGCAGTATTTT
CASSIGSGSTDTQYF
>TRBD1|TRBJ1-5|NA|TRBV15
TGTGCCACCAGCAGAGATAAGTTTGGTGGATTGGACAGGGGTAATCAGCCCCAGCATTTT
CATSRDKFGGLDRGNQPQHF
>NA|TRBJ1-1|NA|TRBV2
TGTGCCAGCAATCTGGACAGGAACACTGAAGCTTTCTTT
CASNLDRNTEAFF
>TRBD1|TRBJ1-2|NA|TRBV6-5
TGTGCCAGCAGTTACTCGGTCCAGGGGGTTGGGGGCTACACCTTC
CASSYSVQGVGGYTF
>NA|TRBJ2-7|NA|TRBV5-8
TGTGCCAGCAGCTTGACGGGGTCCTCCTACGAGCAGTACTTC
CASSLTGSSYEQYF
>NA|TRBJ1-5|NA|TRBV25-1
TGTGCCAGCAGTGATGCGGGTTATCAGCCCCAGCATTTT
CASSDAGYQPQHF
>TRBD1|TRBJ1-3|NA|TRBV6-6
TGTGCCAGCAGCCTGGATCCAGGGGGAAGAAACACCATATATTTT
CASSLDPGGRNTIYF
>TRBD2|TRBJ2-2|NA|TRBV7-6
TGTGCCAGCAGCTTAGTTATTAGCAGCGGGAGTATTCCCGGGGAGCTGTTTTTT
CASSLVISSGSIPGELFF
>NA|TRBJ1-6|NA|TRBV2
TGTGCCAGCAGGGAACGACAGAGATATAATTCACCCCTCCACTTT
CASRERQRYNSPLHF
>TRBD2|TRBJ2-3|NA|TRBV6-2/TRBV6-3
TGTGCCAGCAGCCGGAGCGGGGGGCCTAGCACAGATACGCAGTATTTT
CASSRSGGPSTDTQYF
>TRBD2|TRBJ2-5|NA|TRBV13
TGTGCCAGCAGCCCCAACGATACTAGCGGGAGGGAAGAGACCCAGTACTTC
CASSPNDTSGREETQYF
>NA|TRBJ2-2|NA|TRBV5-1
TGCGCCAGCAGCCAAGGGGGGAACACCGGGGAGCTGTTTTTT
CASSQGGNTGELFF
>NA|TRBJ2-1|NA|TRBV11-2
TGTGCCAGCAGCCTCCGGTCTCTCGATGAGCAGTTCTTC
CASSLRSLDEQFF
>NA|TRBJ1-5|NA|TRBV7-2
TGTGCCAGCAGCAAAACAGGATTTAGCAATCAGCCCCAGCATTTT
CASSKTGFSNQPQHF
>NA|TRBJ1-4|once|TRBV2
TGTGCCAGCAGTGAATGGGCGGGGCCTAATGAAAAACTGTTTTTT
CASSEWAGPNEKLFF
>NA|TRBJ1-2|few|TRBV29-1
TGCAGCGTTGTCGGCAGGGGAAGTAACTATGGCTACACCTTC
CSVVGRGSNYGYTF
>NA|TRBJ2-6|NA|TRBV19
TGTGCCAGTAGTATAGATAGCTCTGGGGCCAACGTCCTGACTTTC
CASSIDSSGANVLTF
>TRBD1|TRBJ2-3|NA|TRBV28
TGTGCCAGCAGTTTACCACCGACAGGGCGAGATACGCAGTATTTT
CASSLPPTGRDTQYF
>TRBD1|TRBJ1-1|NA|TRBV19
TGTGCCAGTAGTATAGATCAGGGGGCGAGCACTGAAGCTTTCTTT
CASSIDQGASTEAFF
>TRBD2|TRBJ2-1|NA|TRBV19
TGTGCCAGTAGTCCGGGACTAACCCCTGGATATGAGCAGTTCTTC
CASSPGLTPGYEQFF
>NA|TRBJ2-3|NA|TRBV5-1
TGCGCCAGCAGCTTGGGTATCTTGGCGGGTAGCACAGATACGCAGTATTTT
CASSLGILAGSTDTQYF
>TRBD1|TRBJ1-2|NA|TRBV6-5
TGTGCCAGCAGGGACAGGCCCTATGGCTACACCTTC
CASRDRPYGYTF
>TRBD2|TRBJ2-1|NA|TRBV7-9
TGTGCCAGCAGCTACCTAGCGGGGGGGCGAGATGAGCAGTTCTTC
CASSYLAGGRDEQFF
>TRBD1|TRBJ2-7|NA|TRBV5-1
TGCGCCAGCAGCTGGACAGGGTACGAGCAGTACTTC
CASSWTGYEQYF
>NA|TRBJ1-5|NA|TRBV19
TGTGCCAGTAGTATAGAGGGGGGGAACATTCAGCCCCAGCATTTT
CASSIEGGNIQPQHF
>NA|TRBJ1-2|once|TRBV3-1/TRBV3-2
TGTGCCAGCAGCCAACCCCGGGTTGGCTACTATGGCTACACCTTC
CASSQPRVGYYGYTF
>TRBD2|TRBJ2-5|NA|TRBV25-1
TGTGCCAGCAGTGAAGCGACTAGCGGGAGTTTTGAGACCCAGTACTTC
CASSEATSGSFETQYF
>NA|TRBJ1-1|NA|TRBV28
TGTGCCAGCAATTCCGGATGGGGGGGCACTGAAGCTTTCTTT
CASNSGWGGTEAFF
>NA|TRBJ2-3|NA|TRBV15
TGTGCCACCAGCCGCCACTCCCAATACACAGATACGCAGTATTTT
CATSRHSQYTDTQYF